These 25 T cell receptor beta chains came from one sample sequenced in a study of shared clonotypes between healthy human individuals. This table comes from immunoSEQ multiplex PCR, and its TCRdb copy is limited to in-frame clones, with some not included. The sample records approximately 500,000 clones, 90% to 97% being singletons. Material for sequencing was naive CD4+ T cells sorted from blood. Subset reported: CD45RA+ positively selected. These receptors were collected from a woman in her twenties or thirties in good health.

Only one count was recorded for this clone. The gene calls are TRBV9 and TRBJ2-5; 8 nucleotides align to TRBD2. This CDR3 is 16 amino acids long. V dropped 0 bases and J dropped 4; count of bases not matched to a gene: 8. Germline values: CDR1 SGDLS, CDR2 YYNGEE. CDR3 amino acids: CASSVGVGAGVETQYF. The CDR3 DNA is TGTGCCAGCAGCGTAGGGGTTGGAGCGGGAGTAGAGACCCAGTACTTC. Filled out from reference TRBV9 and TRBJ2-5, the complete variable domain reads DSGVTQTPKHLITATGQRVTLRCSPRSGDLSVYWYQQSLDQGLQFLIQYYNGEERAKGNILERFSAQQFPDLHSELNLSSLELGDSALYFCASSVGVGAGVETQYFGPGTRLLVL.

This clone was recorded only once. The chain carries TRBV29-1 and TRBJ2-5; D is possibly TRBD1 (5 bases). This CDR3 is 12 amino acids long. V was pared by 7 bases and J by 0 bases, with 9 bases between. CDR1 is SQVTM, CDR2 ANQGSEA, per germline. The CDR3 loop is CSARQNQETQYF. CDR3 DNA: TGCAGCGCCAGACAGAACCAAGAGACCCAGTACTTC. Full variable domain (rest looked up from reference TRBV29-1 and TRBJ2-5): SAVISQKPSRDICQRGTSLTIQCQVDSQVTMMFWYRQQPGQSLTLIATANQGSEATYESGFVIDKFPISRPNLTFSTLTVSNMSPEDSSIYLCSARQNQETQYFGPGTRLLVL.

This chain connects TRBV11-2 to TRBJ2-5, with D perhaps matching TRBD2 (5 bases). The CDR3 is 15 amino acids. CDR1 and CDR2 (germline): SGHAT, FQNNGV. V was shortened by 5 bases and J by 2 bases, with 15 bases between the two germline ends. In DNA form, the CDR3 reads TGTGCCAGCAGCCAGACCCGTACTAGACAAGAGACCCAGTACTTC. This encodes CASSQTRTRQETQYF.

The chain employs TRBV5-1 and TRBJ2-5; D is perhaps TRBD2 (6 bases). With 4 bases removed from V and 4 bases from J, the gap between germline ends came to 17 bases. The germline gives CDR1 SGHRS, CDR2 YFSETQ. This CDR3 spans 15 amino acids. The CDR3 bases are TGCGCCAGCAGCCCCCCGGGGGTCACGGGAGAGACCCAGTACTTC. Translating it yields CASSPPGVTGETQYF. Combining the CDR3 with reference TRBV5-1 and TRBJ2-5 gives the whole variable domain KAGVTQTPRYLIKTRGQQVTLSCSPISGHRSVSWYQQTPGQGLQFLFEYFSETQRNKGNFPGRFSGRQFSNSRSEMNVSTLELGDSALYLCASSPPGVTGETQYFGPGTRLLVL.

To note about this clone: Other DNA sequences in this sample translate to the same CDR3. This chain links TRBV20-1 with TRBJ2-7; no reliable D call. V lost 3 bases, J lost 4 bases, and 7 bases lay in between. This CDR3 is 11 amino acids long. The germline gives CDR1 DFQATT, CDR2 SNEGSKA (reference sequence). The CDR3 spells CSASNTYEQYF. The CDR3 DNA sequence: TGCAGTGCTAGTAATACGTACGAGCAGTACTTC.

The chain is built from TRBV9 and TRBJ2-1, with D possibly TRBD2 on 5 matching bases. The germline CDR1 and CDR2 sequences are SGDLS and YYNGEE. The CDR3 has 15 residues. V was cut by 0 bases and J by 1 base, with 8 bases left in between. CDR3 amino acids: CASSVGPGSYNEQFF. CDR3 bases: TGTGCCAGCAGCGTAGGGCCGGGATCCTACAATGAGCAGTTCTTC.

This clone was seen only once. The chain couples TRBV4-1 to TRBJ2-1; TRBD2 aligns across 10 bases. Trimming took 0 bases from V and 15 from J; bases not matched to a gene: 11. Germline V lookup: CDR1 MGHRA, CDR2 YSYEKL. The CDR3 contains 15 residues. The chain's CDR3 is CASSQEQREGLMRFF. In DNA form, the CDR3 reads TGCGCCAGCAGCCAAGAACAGCGGGAGGGCCTGATGCGGTTCTTC.

The chain combines TRBV10-3 with TRBJ1-1; no firm D call. The CDR3 is 13 amino acids. The V gene's germline CDR1 is ENHRY and CDR2 SYGVKD. With 7 bases removed from V and 4 bases from J, the gap between germline ends came to 13 bases. The CDR3 spells CAITVSHGTEAFF. DNA for the CDR3: TGTGCCATCACAGTGAGCCACGGCACTGAAGCTTTCTTT.

J is TRBJ2-3 and V is TRBV11-2; D gene unclear. The V end was cut by 1 base, the J end by 0 bases, with 5 bases between. Germline CDR1 and CDR2: SGHAT and FQNNGV. The CDR3 loop spans 14 amino acids. CDR3 bases: TGTGCCAGCAGCTTAGGGGTCAGCACAGATACGCAGTATTTT. It encodes CASSLGVSTDTQYF.

The V call is TRBV7-3, the J call TRBJ2-3, with 10 bases that match TRBD2. J gave up 4 bases and V 2 bases, and 9 bases lay outside the gene matches. CDR3 length: 17 amino acids. Germline V gene sequence: CDR1 SGHTA, CDR2 FQGTGA. CDR3 DNA sequence: TGTGCCAGCAGCTTATTGTTAGCGGGAGGTGGGGCAGATACGCAGTATTTT. It yields the protein CASSLLLAGGGADTQYF.

The chain has TRBV7-9 and TRBJ2-7; D is unclear. The CDR3 is made up of 12 amino acids. Trimming left V 1 base short and J 2 bases short, with 3 bases between. Germline V lookup: CDR1 SEHNR, CDR2 FQNEAQ (reference sequence). The CDR3 is CASSLDPYEQYF. CDR3 DNA: TGTGCCAGCAGCTTAGACCCCTACGAGCAGTACTTC. Full variable domain (rest looked up from reference TRBV7-9 and TRBJ2-7): DTGVSQNPRHKITKRGQNVTFRCDPISEHNRLYWYRQTLGQGPEFLTYFQNEAQLEKSRLLSDRFSAERPKGSFSTLEIQRTEQGDSAMYLCASSLDPYEQYFGPGTRLTVT.

CDR3 in DNA: TGTGCCAGCAGCCGGGACGGAAATTCCTACAATGAGCAGTTCTTC. Its translation: CASSRDGNSYNEQFF. The chain employs TRBV9 and TRBJ2-1; the D call may be TRBD1 or TRBD2 (5 bases each). CDR3 length equals 15 residues. The V gene's germline CDR1 is SGDLS and CDR2 YYNGEE. The V gene lost 4 bases and the J gene lost 1 base, with 12 bases spanning the gap.

The V and J genes are TRBV28 and TRBJ2-5; 12 bases are a match to TRBD1. J gave up 11 bases and V 3 bases, and 10 bases lay outside the gene matches. Germline V gene sequence: CDR1 MDHEN, CDR2 SYDVKM. There are 15 residues in the CDR3. The CDR3: CASSFPGTGGGEQYF. As DNA, the CDR3 is TGTGCCAGCAGTTTCCCCGGGACAGGGGGCGGGGAGCAGTACTTC.

The V gene is TRBV19, the J gene TRBJ2-4; 7 bases line up with TRBD1. This CDR3 is 18 amino acids long. From germline, CDR1 is LNHDA and CDR2 SQIVND (reference sequence). Trimming removed 5 bases from V and 0 bases from J; junction bases left unmatched: 13. The CDR3 region is CASSSLLTGSIAKNIQYF. The CDR3 nucleotides are TGTGCCAGTAGTTCGCTTTTGACAGGGTCGATAGCCAAAAACATTCAGTACTTC.

The chain uses TRBV2 and TRBJ2-7; 7 nucleotides align to TRBD2. The CDR3 covers 13 residues. Germline lookup yields CDR1 SNHLY and CDR2 FYNNEI. Losses at the gene ends were 8 bases for V and 2 bases for J; bases not matched to a gene: 6. CDR3 nucleotides: TGTGCCAGCGTGGCTAGCGGCGCCTACGAGCAGTACTTC. It yields the protein CASVASGAYEQYF. The complete variable domain, with remaining parts taken from reference TRBV2 and TRBJ2-7, reads EPEVTQTPSHQVTQMGQEVILRCVPISNHLYFYWYRQILGQKVEFLVSFYNNEISEKSEIFDDQFSVERPDGSNFTLKIRSTKLEDSAMYFCASVASGAYEQYFGPGTRLTVT.

This clone was recorded a few times. The chain has TRBV18 and TRBJ2-3; the D gene is possibly TRBD1 (5 bases). Trimming left V 4 bases short and J 3 bases short, with 14 bases between. This CDR3 is built from 15 residues. CDR1 is KGHSH and CDR2 is LQKENI in the germline V gene. The CDR3 reads CASSLGRVATDTQYF. In DNA form, the CDR3 reads TGTGCCAGCTCACTGGGCAGGGTTGCAACAGATACGCAGTATTTT.

The chain joins TRBV5-6 to TRBJ1-2, with TRBD1 as a possible D gene (6 bases). Germline-derived CDR1 and CDR2 are SGHDT and YYEEEE. V was trimmed by 4 bases and J by 7 bases, leaving 20 bases between them. The CDR3 has 15 residues. This CDR3 is CASSPTPGTSIGYTF. The DNA of the CDR3 is TGTGCCAGCAGCCCGACCCCCGGGACAAGTATTGGCTACACCTTC.

The chain combines TRBV6-1 with TRBJ1-3; no reliable D call. The CDR3 is made up of 14 amino acids. Per germline, CDR1 MNHNS and CDR2 SASEGT. The V end lost 5 bases, the J end lost 4 bases, and 12 bases lay between the germline ends. The CDR3, as DNA: TGTGCCAGCAGTCTCCTGACGGAAGGAAACACCATATATTTT. It encodes CASSLLTEGNTIYF.

The gene calls are TRBV7-3 and TRBJ1-4, with TRBD1 identical over 12 bases. Germline-derived CDR1 and CDR2 are SGHTA and FQGTGA. J gave up 7 bases and V 5 bases, and 8 bases lay outside the gene matches. The CDR3 has 16 amino acids. CDR3 protein: CASSGRDRGQPEKLFF. CDR3 coding DNA: TGTGCCAGCAGCGGACGGGACAGGGGGCAACCTGAAAAACTGTTTTTT.

The chain is built from TRBV4-1 and TRBJ2-2; 8 bases agree with TRBD1. From germline, CDR1 is MGHRA and CDR2 YSYEKL. The CDR3 totals 16 residues. V lost 5 bases, J lost 5 bases, and 10 bases stayed unmatched. Here the CDR3 DNA reads TGCGCCAGCAGCTCCCCCGGACAGGGTAGAACCGGGGAGCTGTTTTTT. Translating it yields CASSSPGQGRTGELFF.

DNA for the CDR3: TGTGCCAGCAGCCCACGGACAGTGACTAACTATGGCTACACCTTC. It translates to CASSPRTVTNYGYTF. This chain links TRBV7-2 with TRBJ1-2; D is perhaps TRBD1 (6 bases). The germline CDR1 and CDR2 sequences are SGHTA and FQGNSA. Trimming removed 5 bases from V and 0 bases from J, with 13 bases in between. This CDR3 is 15 amino acids long.

In this sample, this clone turned up once. This sequence joins TRBV14 and TRBJ2-4, with a weak D call TRBD2 (6 bases). V shed 4 bases and J shed 11 bases, with 18 bases lying between them. In germline, CDR1 is SGHDN, CDR2 FVKESK. The CDR3 loop spans 14 amino acids. CDR3 in DNA: TGTGCCAGCAGCCTAACAAGGACTAATGGCGTTCAGTACTTC. The encoded protein is CASSLTRTNGVQYF. The full variable domain, its missing parts supplied by reference TRBV14 and TRBJ2-4, is EAGVTQFPSHSVIEKGQTVTLRCDPISGHDNLYWYRRVMGKEIKFLLHFVKESKQDESGMPNNRFLAERTGGTYSTLKVQPAELEDSGVYFCASSLTRTNGVQYFGAGTRLSVL.

The V gene is TRBV5-1, the J gene TRBJ1-2; D uncertain. Germline-derived CDR1 and CDR2 are SGHRS and YFSETQ. This CDR3 spans 12 amino acids. Trimming removed 0 bases at V and 5 bases at J, with 5 bases between. The CDR3 DNA reads TGCGCCAGCAGCTTGGGGGAATATGGCTACACCTTC. Translating it yields CASSLGEYGYTF.

Worth noting for this clone: One end of the junction does not line up with germline, which may come from a read error. The chain links TRBV27 to TRBJ2-4; TRBD1 agrees at 8 bases. Germline CDR1 and CDR2: MNHEY and SMNVEV (reference sequence). This CDR3 spans 14 amino acids. The CDR3 sequence is CASSPTGTGSVPDF. The CDR3 DNA reads as TGTGCCAGCAGTCCCACCGGGACAGGATCTGTTCCGGACTTC.

This chain connects TRBV9 to TRBJ2-4; D is unclear. Per the germline V gene, CDR1 is SGDLS and CDR2 is YYNGEE. V gave up 4 bases and J gave up 4 bases, with 15 bases separating them. CDR3 length: 15 residues. This chain's CDR3 is CASSPRRDPKNIQYF. CDR3 nucleotides: TGTGCCAGCAGCCCCCGTAGGGATCCAAAAAACATTCAGTACTTC.